The 28 T cell receptor beta chains presented below share a single source sample, sequenced in a study of long-term antiretroviral therapy in people with HIV. Sequencing relied on immunoSEQ assay v3.0, run at survey level. TCRdb's copy holds only in-frame clones and misses some; the assay was immunoSEQ multiplex PCR. The sample contains approximately 33,000 clones, about 80% of which appear only once. The specimen comprised unsorted PBMCs, sampled 0.4 years before starting antiretroviral therapy. Receptor source: a young man with HIV.

This clone was counted a single time. The chain uses TRBV12-5 and TRBJ2-2; 7 positions agree with TRBD1. CDR1 is LGHNT and CDR2 is FRNRAP in the germline V gene. CDR3 length: 16 residues. V shed 5 bases, J shed 2 bases, and the junction held 8 bases outside the gene matches. The CDR3 reads CASGRRTGDNTGELFF. CDR3 bases: TGTGCTAGTGGTCGTCGGACAGGAGATAACACCGGGGAGCTGTTTTTT. Looking up the rest from reference TRBV12-5 and TRBJ2-2 gives the full variable domain: DARVTQTPRHKVTEMGQEVTMRCQPILGHNTVFWYRQTMMQGLELLAYFRNRAPLDDSGMPKDRFSAEMPDATLATLKIQPSEPRDSAVYFCASGRRTGDNTGELFFGEGSRLTVL.

The chain is built from TRBV28 and TRBJ2-7; D assignment may be TRBD1 or TRBD2 (6 bases each). CDR1 is MDHEN and CDR2 is SYDVKM in the germline V gene. The CDR3 extends over 18 amino acids. Trimming left V 2 bases short and J 2 bases short, with 22 bases between. CDR3 DNA: TGTGCCAGCAGTTTAAACTGGCTCAGAGGGGGGCTAGCCTACGAGCAGTACTTC. It translates to CASSLNWLRGGLAYEQYF.

The CDR3 region is CASSPGQPYNEQFF. As DNA, the CDR3 is TGTGCCAGCAGTCCGGGACAGCCCTACAATGAGCAGTTCTTC. The chain is built from TRBV6-1 and TRBJ2-1; 7 positions agree with TRBD1. V lost 5 bases and J lost 2; bases outside the gene matches: 3. CDR1 is MNHNS and CDR2 is SASEGT in the germline V gene. This CDR3 spans 14 amino acids.

This clone came up a few times. The chain links TRBV2 to TRBJ1-2; TRBD1 might be the D (6 bases). The CDR3 contains 15 residues. Looked up from germline, CDR1 is SNHLY and CDR2 is FYNNEI. V dropped 1 base and J dropped 4 bases, with 13 bases sitting between them. CDR3 sequence (DNA): TGTGCCAGCAGTGAAGAGTGGACAGAGACCTATGGCTACACCTTC. Its translation is CASSEEWTETYGYTF.

The chain uses TRBV6-1 and TRBJ2-7; D unclear. Deletions cut 7 bases from V and 4 bases from J, with 5 bases between. Germline values: CDR1 MNHNS, CDR2 SASEGT. The CDR3 is 10 residues long. The chain's CDR3 is CASMDYEQYF. CDR3 nucleotide sequence: TGTGCCAGCATGGATTACGAGCAGTACTTC.

V and J are TRBV5-7 and TRBJ2-7, with TRBD2 identical over 9 bases. TRBV5-7 qualifies as an ORF whose function is uncertain. Trimming took 3 bases from V and 5 from J; bases not matched to a gene: 3. The length of the CDR3 is 13 residues. The CDR3: CASSWTSDNEQYF. The CDR3 coding sequence is TGTGCCAGCAGCTGGACTAGCGATAACGAGCAGTACTTC.

This rearrangement joins TRBV2 to TRBJ1-5; no firm D call. CDR3 length: 13 amino acids. V was clipped by 7 bases and J by 2 bases, with 9 bases between them. Germline lookup yields CDR1 SNHLY and CDR2 FYNNEI. The CDR3 coding sequence is TGTGCCAGCATGCAGGACGGCAATCAGCCCCAGCATTTT. It translates to CASMQDGNQPQHF.

For the CDR3, the DNA is TGTGCCAGCAGCCAAGGGACAGGGGGATACAATGAGCAGTTCTTC. Protein sequence: CASSQGTGGYNEQFF. The chain couples TRBV7-9 to TRBJ2-1, with 11 bases matching TRBD1. V gave up 5 bases and J gave up 4 bases; unmatched junction bases: 4. The germline V gene has CDR1 SEHNR and CDR2 FQNEAQ (reference sequence). The length of the CDR3 is 15 residues.

V and J are TRBV6-1 and TRBJ1-3, with 7 positions matching TRBD1. Germline V gene lookup returns CDR1 MNHNS and CDR2 SASEGT. The junction had 5 bases not matched to a gene; V was cut back by 4 bases and J by 8 bases. There are 13 residues in the CDR3. CDR3 nucleotides: TGTGCCAGCAGTGGAGGGACAGCGCACACCATATATTTT. The encoded protein is CASSGGTAHTIYF.

The J gene is TRBJ2-3, the V gene TRBV7-3; 10 nucleotides agree with TRBD1. Germline V gene lookup returns CDR1 SGHTA and CDR2 FQGTGA. This CDR3 region has 15 residues. V was clipped by 6 bases and J by 3 bases; unmatched bases: 6. This CDR3 reads CASRPPGQGTDTQYF. CDR3 bases: TGTGCCAGCAGGCCTCCGGGACAGGGGACAGATACGCAGTATTTT.

The J gene is TRBJ2-7, the V gene TRBV16; 7 bases align to TRBD1. This CDR3 has 16 residues. The germline V gene encodes CDR1 KGHSY and CDR2 FQNENV. Trimming at V came to 4 bases and at J to 6 bases, leaving 15 bases not matched to a gene. CDR3 amino acids: CASSLYKGGPYSEQYF. The DNA for the CDR3 is TGTGCCAGCAGCCTTTATAAAGGGGGCCCCTACTCCGAGCAGTACTTC.

As to this clone: Other DNA sequences in this sample translate to the same CDR3. The V call is TRBV28, the J call TRBJ1-4; D gene unclear. There are 14 residues in the CDR3. V was cut by 6 bases and J by 2 bases, with 10 bases left in between. Per germline, CDR1 MDHEN and CDR2 SYDVKM. The CDR3 bases are TGTGCCAGCAGCCCTGCCTCGACTAATGAAAAACTGTTTTTT. Amino acid sequence: CASSPASTNEKLFF.

The chain uses TRBV5-6 and TRBJ2-5, with D possibly TRBD1 on 5 matching bases. The CDR3 is made up of 15 amino acids. The germline CDR1 and CDR2 sequences are SGHDT and YYEEEE. V was shortened by 4 bases and J by 5 bases, with 18 bases between the two germline ends. CDR3 protein: CASSLASLAGETQYF. The CDR3 DNA reads as TGTGCCAGCAGCCTTGCTTCACTCGCAGGGGAGACCCAGTACTTC.

The V call is TRBV15, the J call TRBJ1-1; TRBD1 is a possible D gene (5 bases). Looked up from germline, CDR1 is LNHNV and CDR2 is YYDKDF (reference sequence). The CDR3 is 11 amino acids. Between the trimmed V and J ends, which lost 6 bases and 5 bases, there was a span of 7 bases. CDR3 region: CATREGTEAFF. CDR3 nucleotides: TGTGCCACCAGGGAGGGGACTGAAGCTTTCTTT.

This sequence joins TRBV13 and TRBJ2-1, with 14 bases lining up with TRBD2. The junction had 8 bases not matched to a gene; V was cut back by 5 bases and J by 8 bases. This CDR3 has 16 amino acids. Germline values: CDR1 PRHDT, CDR2 FYEKMQ (reference sequence). CDR3 in DNA: TGTGCCAGCAGCCCTGGGACTAGCGGGAGAGGGTATGAGCAGTTCTTC. Its protein product is CASSPGTSGRGYEQFF.

The rearrangement uses TRBV5-1 and TRBJ2-3, with 7 positions matching TRBD2. Looked up from germline, CDR1 is SGHRS and CDR2 is YFSETQ. V lost 1 base, J lost 5 bases, and 7 bases stayed unmatched. This CDR3 contains 15 residues. Here the CDR3 reads CASSLLGGGLDTQYF. CDR3 bases: TGCGCCAGCAGCTTGTTGGGGGGGGGACTAGATACGCAGTATTTT.

V and J are TRBV18 and TRBJ1-5; 7 bases align to TRBD1. The germline V gene has CDR1 KGHSH and CDR2 LQKENI. With 3 bases clipped from V and 0 bases from J, the junction kept 20 bases outside the gene matches. The CDR3 is made up of 21 amino acids. CDR3 sequence reads: CASSPEGGGGAGDYSNQPQHF. The CDR3 DNA reads as TGTGCCAGCTCACCCGAGGGCGGAGGGGGCGCCGGCGATTATAGCAATCAGCCCCAGCATTTT.

This clone has only a few counts. The J gene is TRBJ2-7, the V gene TRBV5-1; D gene unclear. CDR1 is SGHRS and CDR2 is YFSETQ in the germline V gene. The CDR3 contains 14 residues. V gave up 0 bases and J gave up 3 bases, with 10 bases separating them. As DNA, the CDR3 is TGCGCCAGCAGCTTGGTTAGTGGCCGCTACGAGCAGTACTTC. Encoded protein: CASSLVSGRYEQYF.

The chain has TRBV25-1 and TRBJ2-7; tentative D call: TRBD1 (5 bases). The V end was cut by 3 bases, the J end by 3 bases, with 15 bases between. The CDR3 contains 15 residues. Germline CDR1 MGHDK, CDR2 SYGVNS. CDR3 residues: CASSDWAGQGYEQYF. CDR3 bases: TGTGCCAGCAGTGACTGGGCAGGACAAGGCTACGAGCAGTACTTC.

With respect to this clone: The germline gene is not matched at one end of the junction; a read error may be the cause. This specimen includes other DNA sequences encoding the same CDR3. The genes are TRBV7-7 and TRBJ2-1; 8 bases agree with TRBD1. Germline V gene lookup returns CDR1 SSHAT and CDR2 FNYEAQ (reference sequence). There are 13 residues in the CDR3. In nucleotides, the CDR3 is TGTGCTAGCAGCTTCGGGACAGGAAATGAGCAGTTCTTC. Amino acid sequence: CASSFGTGNEQFF.

The gene calls are TRBV5-1 and TRBJ1-1, with 7 nucleotides matching TRBD1. Trimming took 6 bases from V and 5 from J; bases not matched to a gene: 13. The CDR3 contains 15 residues. Germline CDR1 SGHRS, CDR2 YFSETQ. CDR3 loop: CASNRDSNLATEAFF. The CDR3 DNA is TGCGCCAGCAACCGGGACAGTAATCTAGCTACTGAAGCTTTCTTT. The whole variable domain, filled in from reference TRBV5-1 and TRBJ1-1, reads KAGVTQTPRYLIKTRGQQVTLSCSPISGHRSVSWYQQTPGQGLQFLFEYFSETQRNKGNFPGRFSGRQFSNSRSEMNVSTLELGDSALYLCASNRDSNLATEAFFGQGTRLTVV.

The chain employs TRBV12-5 and TRBJ2-3; 10 nucleotides line up with TRBD1. Trimming at V came to 5 bases and at J to 2 bases, leaving 4 bases not matched to a gene. This CDR3 spans 15 amino acids. Germline CDR1 reads LGHNT; CDR2 reads FRNRAP. In nucleotides, the CDR3 is TGTGCTAGTGGTGCCGGACAGGGGGACACAGATACGCAGTATTTT. This translates into CASGAGQGDTDTQYF.

This chain uses TRBV14 with TRBJ2-2; 8 nucleotides align to TRBD1. Germline assignment: CDR1 SGHDN and CDR2 FVKESK. This CDR3 comprises 15 residues. Losses at the gene ends were 1 base for V and 4 bases for J; bases not matched to a gene: 2. This CDR3 is CASSQVTGGTGELFF. The CDR3 DNA reads as TGTGCCAGCAGCCAAGTTACAGGGGGCACCGGGGAGCTGTTTTTT.

The rearrangement links TRBV7-2 to TRBJ2-7; TRBD2 agrees at 9 bases. V shed 5 bases, J shed 6 bases, and the junction held 5 bases outside the gene matches. Germline CDR1 and CDR2: SGHTA and FQGNSA. The CDR3 extends over 13 amino acids. CDR3 protein: CASSQGLAGEQYF. The DNA for the CDR3 is TGTGCCAGCAGCCAGGGACTAGCTGGCGAGCAGTACTTC.

This chain uses TRBV28 with TRBJ2-1; 8 nucleotides match TRBD2. Unmatched junction bases numbered 6, after V lost 5 bases and J lost 0 bases. Germline V gene sequence: CDR1 MDHEN, CDR2 SYDVKM. The CDR3 totals 16 residues. CDR3 sequence reads: CASSNERESSYNEQFF. The CDR3 DNA reads as TGTGCCAGCAGTAACGAGCGGGAGAGCTCCTACAATGAGCAGTTCTTC.

This clone was seen only a few times. The chain combines TRBV7-6 with TRBJ2-7; D remains unclear. Trimming left V 1 base short and J 6 bases short, with 7 bases between. The germline V gene encodes CDR1 SGHVS and CDR2 FNYEAQ. The CDR3 is made up of 12 amino acids. For the CDR3, the DNA is TGTGCCAGCAGCTTAGGGCTTGCCGAGCAGTACTTC. Translation: CASSLGLAEQYF. Together with reference TRBV7-6 and TRBJ2-7, the CDR3 gives the full variable domain: GAGVSQSPRYKVTKRGQDVALRCDPISGHVSLYWYRQALGQGPEFLTYFNYEAQQDKSGLPNDRFSAERPEGSISTLTIQRTEQRDSAMYRCASSLGLAEQYFGPGTRLTVT.

This chain joins TRBV6-1 and TRBJ2-1; D is perhaps TRBD2 (6 bases). CDR1 is MNHNS and CDR2 is SASEGT in the germline V gene. V lost 0 bases and J 7 bases, leaving 19 bases between the germline ends. The CDR3 consists of 17 residues. The CDR3: CASSEAGTPGAWNEQFF. CDR3 DNA: TGTGCCAGCAGTGAAGCGGGGACCCCGGGAGCTTGGAATGAGCAGTTCTTC.

This chain connects TRBV14 to TRBJ2-3, with TRBD2 as a possible D gene (6 bases). The V end lost 7 bases, the J end lost 1 base, and 15 bases lay between the germline ends. Germline-derived CDR1 and CDR2 are SGHDN and FVKESK. CDR3 length equals 15 residues. Written as DNA, the CDR3 is TGTGCCAGCAATCCCCGGGGGTATGGCACAGATACGCAGTATTTT. The encoded protein is CASNPRGYGTDTQYF. The full variable domain, in which reference TRBV14 and TRBJ2-3 provide the parts outside the CDR3, is EAGVTQFPSHSVIEKGQTVTLRCDPISGHDNLYWYRRVMGKEIKFLLHFVKESKQDESGMPNNRFLAERTGGTYSTLKVQPAELEDSGVYFCASNPRGYGTDTQYFGPGTRLTVL.